The 25 T cell receptor beta chains below all came from one sample that was sequenced in a study of CD8 T cells in Susac syndrome (dated by TCRdb to the late 2010s). Library prep was done by the immunoSEQ multiplex PCR assay. RNA was extracted using the RNeasy kit, and about 0.45 to 1 ug of the RNA was reverse transcribed with random hexamers. TCRdb trimmed the raw reads at Q25, called clones with MiXCR and kept productive beta chains. When rows share a CDR3 protein, they turn into one entry using the most common DNA and genes. Recorded for this sample are 300,000 or so distinct CDR3 sequences; 92% of them occurred a single time. The ten most abundant clones make up 0.06% to 0.075% of the sample. Sequencing was done on a sample of CD4+ T cells from PBMCs. Receptors were obtained from a human donor with multiple sclerosis.

This chain joins TRBV6-5 and TRBJ2-1; no firm D call. From germline, CDR1 is MNHEY and CDR2 SVGAGI. V gave up 0 bases and J gave up 5 bases, with 11 bases separating them. This CDR3 has 15 residues. In DNA, the CDR3 is TGTGCCAGCAGTTACTCGAATACCGTAAACAATGAGCAGTTCTTC. This codes for CASSYSNTVNNEQFF.

The CDR3 bases are TGCAGCGTTGAAGACTTTAACTATGGCTACACCTTC. Residues: CSVEDFNYGYTF. V is TRBV29-1 and J is TRBJ1-2; D is uncertain. The CDR3 has 12 amino acids. Germline assignment: CDR1 SQVTM and CDR2 ANQGSEA. V was trimmed by 0 bases and J by 1 base, leaving 3 bases between them.

On this clonotype itself: Sequence at one end of the junction differs from germline and may be a read error. The chain couples TRBV7-9 to TRBJ1-4; D may be TRBD1 (6 bases). From germline, CDR1 is SEHNR and CDR2 FQNEAQ (reference sequence). The CDR3 runs 14 residues. CDR3 bases: TGTGCCAGCAGCTTCGGGACAACGAATGAAAAACTGTTTTTT. It is translated as CASSFGTTNEKLFF.

This chain joins TRBV20-1 and TRBJ2-1; 8 bases are shared with TRBD2. Trimming removed 6 bases from V and 5 bases from J; junction bases left unmatched: 15. The germline gives CDR1 DFQATT, CDR2 SNEGSKA (reference sequence). The CDR3 is 16 amino acids. CDR3 loop: CSAAGSGSFSHNEQFF. The CDR3 DNA reads TGCAGTGCCGCCGGAAGCGGGAGTTTTTCCCACAATGAGCAGTTCTTC.

A few counts support this clonotype. The rearrangement uses TRBV7-2 and TRBJ2-5; 9 positions match TRBD2. The V gene end was trimmed by 6 bases and the J gene end by 5 bases; junction bases not matched to a gene: 7. Germline V gene lookup returns CDR1 SGHTA and CDR2 FQGNSA. CDR3 length: 14 residues. The CDR3 bases are TGTGCCAGCAGTCTAGCGGGAAGGGGGGAGACCCAGTACTTC. Amino acids: CASSLAGRGETQYF.

CDR3 amino acids: CASSSRRDFGTDTQYF. The DNA for the CDR3 is TGCGCCAGCAGCTCACGTCGGGACTTCGGCACAGATACGCAGTATTTT. The V gene is TRBV5-1, the J gene TRBJ2-3; a weak D match, TRBD2 (6 bases). This CDR3 has 16 residues. V lost 3 bases and J 1 base, leaving 15 bases between the germline ends. The germline V gene has CDR1 SGHRS and CDR2 YFSETQ.

This chain joins TRBV5-1 and TRBJ2-7; D perhaps matches TRBD1 (5 bases). This CDR3 contains 15 residues. V lost 3 bases and J 0 bases, leaving 13 bases between the germline ends. Germline V gene data show CDR1 as SGHRS and CDR2 as YFSETQ. In DNA, the CDR3 is TGCGCCAGCAGCTCCAATGCAGGGTACTCCTACGAGCAGTACTTC. Translated, it gives CASSSNAGYSYEQYF.

The CDR3 region is CSARRTASTEAFF. CDR3 DNA: TGCAGTGCTCGGAGGACAGCCTCCACTGAAGCTTTCTTT. The V call is TRBV20-1, the J call TRBJ1-1; a possible D gene is TRBD1 (6 bases). From germline, CDR1 is DFQATT and CDR2 SNEGSKA (reference sequence). This CDR3 comprises 13 residues. Trimming removed 5 bases at V and 4 bases at J, with 14 bases between.

The chain joins TRBV7-3 to TRBJ2-2; possibly TRBD2 for D (7 bases). The CDR3 consists of 14 residues. CDR1 is SGHTA, CDR2 FQGTGA, per germline. The V gene lost 3 bases and the J gene lost 4 bases, with 9 bases spanning the gap. The CDR3: CASSFGGLTGELFF. DNA for the CDR3: TGTGCCAGCAGCTTCGGGGGGCTCACCGGGGAGCTGTTTTTT.

V usage is TRBV5-4 and J usage is TRBJ2-3; D is perhaps TRBD1 (6 bases). CDR1 is SGHNT, CDR2 YYREEE, per germline (reference sequence). The V and J ends lost 3 bases and 1 base respectively, with 15 bases between them. This CDR3 comprises 16 residues. The CDR3 coding sequence is TGTGCCAGCAGCTACCGTTCCGGGACACGCACAGATACGCAGTATTTT. Protein sequence: CASSYRSGTRTDTQYF.

This clonotype was seen just once. The chain has TRBV5-1 and TRBJ1-1; a possible D gene is TRBD1 (6 bases). CDR1 is SGHRS, CDR2 YFSETQ, per germline. The CDR3 runs 15 residues. With 2 bases removed from V and 3 bases from J, the gap between germline ends came to 14 bases. CDR3 region: CASSFQGIQDTEAFF. For the CDR3, the DNA is TGCGCCAGCAGCTTTCAGGGGATTCAGGACACTGAAGCTTTCTTT.

The V and J genes are TRBV12-5 and TRBJ2-7, with D tentatively TRBD1 (5 bases). Trimming left V 1 base short and J 0 bases short, with 16 bases between. This CDR3 comprises 17 residues. Germline assignment: CDR1 LGHNT and CDR2 FRNRAP. The CDR3 here is CASGLGSAGRSSYEQYF. DNA for the CDR3: TGTGCTAGTGGTTTGGGGTCGGCAGGGCGGAGCTCCTACGAGCAGTACTTC.

The V gene is TRBV27, the J gene TRBJ1-5, with 8 nucleotides matching TRBD1. From germline, CDR1 is MNHEY and CDR2 SMNVEV (reference sequence). V was clipped by 6 bases and J by 4 bases; unmatched bases: 8. CDR3 length: 15 residues. DNA for the CDR3: TGTGCCAGCAGATACGGACAGGGAAAGAATCAGCCCCAGCATTTT. This translates into CASRYGQGKNQPQHF.

This chain connects TRBV5-4 to TRBJ2-6; D is perhaps TRBD1 (6 bases). Between the trimmed V and J ends, which lost 4 bases and 4 bases, there was a span of 9 bases. CDR1 SGHNT and CDR2 YYREEE come from the germline V gene (reference sequence). This CDR3 region has 14 residues. The CDR3 spells CASSTGQGANVLTF. The CDR3 nucleotides are TGTGCCAGCAGCACCGGACAGGGGGCCAACGTCCTGACTTTC.

V and J are TRBV7-6 and TRBJ1-1, with TRBD1 identical over 7 bases. The CDR3 spans 16 residues. The V gene's germline CDR1 is SGHVS and CDR2 FNYEAQ. J lost 4 bases, V lost 5 bases, and 13 bases had no gene match. CDR3 residues: CASSPNPTGLGTEAFF. Written as DNA, the CDR3 is TGTGCCAGCAGCCCCAACCCGACAGGGTTGGGCACTGAAGCTTTCTTT.

The CDR3 protein is CASSIQGDVPEAFF. The DNA for the CDR3 is TGTGCCAGTAGTATACAGGGGGACGTTCCTGAAGCTTTCTTT. The chain has TRBV19 and TRBJ1-1; 7 bases fit TRBD1. The CDR3 has 14 amino acids. The ends lost 2 bases at V and 6 bases at J; junction bases unmatched: 6. Germline V gene data show CDR1 as LNHDA and CDR2 as SQIVND (reference sequence).

This clonotype was picked up one time. The V call is TRBV30, the J call TRBJ1-5; maybe TRBD1 (5 bases). V was shortened by 2 bases and J by 0 bases, with 17 bases between the two germline ends. The length of the CDR3 is 17 residues. In germline, CDR1 is GTSNPN, CDR2 SVGIG (reference sequence). The CDR3 here is CAWSKGAGTHSNQPQHF. The CDR3 nucleotides read TGTGCCTGGAGTAAGGGAGCGGGGACCCATAGCAATCAGCCCCAGCATTTT. Combining the CDR3 with reference TRBV30 and TRBJ1-5 gives the whole variable domain SQTIHQWPATLVQPVGSPLSLECTVEGTSNPNLYWYRQAAGRGLQLLFYSVGIGQISSEVPQNLSASRPQDRQFILSSKKLLLSDSGFYLCAWSKGAGTHSNQPQHFGDGTRLSIL.

This clonotype appeared once. CDR3 nucleotide sequence: TGTGCCAGCAGCTCCGGACAGGGGAGCAATCAGCCCCAGCATTTT. Translated: CASSSGQGSNQPQHF. The chain is built from TRBV7-9 and TRBJ1-5; 9 bases align to TRBD1. Trimming removed 4 bases from V and 1 base from J; junction bases left unmatched: 2. The CDR3 covers 15 residues. CDR1 and CDR2 from the germline V gene are SEHNR and FQNEAQ (reference sequence). Using reference TRBV7-9 and TRBJ1-5 for the parts outside the CDR3, the full variable domain is DTGVSQNPRHKITKRGQNVTFRCDPISEHNRLYWYRQTLGQGPEFLTYFQNEAQLEKSRLLSDRFSAERPKGSFSTLEIQRTEQGDSAMYLCASSSGQGSNQPQHFGDGTRLSIL.

The chain joins TRBV19 to TRBJ2-7, with D hard to call. The CDR3 loop spans 14 amino acids. The germline V gene encodes CDR1 LNHDA and CDR2 SQIVND (reference sequence). Trimming stripped 2 bases from V and 3 bases from J, with 11 bases between. CDR3 DNA: TGTGCCAGTAGTATATTCGGTGGAGACTACGAGCAGTACTTC. Its translation is CASSIFGGDYEQYF.

The rearrangement links TRBV20-1 to TRBJ2-7, with D possibly matching TRBD2 (6 bases). Germline assignment: CDR1 DFQATT and CDR2 SNEGSKA (reference sequence). This CDR3 has 16 amino acids. The V and J ends lost 0 bases and 7 bases respectively, with 22 bases between them. As DNA, the CDR3 is TGCAGTGCTAGAGAAGGGGCGCGGGTATTTCGGGGGGAGCAGTACTTC. Protein product: CSAREGARVFRGEQYF.

The chain carries TRBV20-1 and TRBJ2-5; 8 nucleotides agree with TRBD2. This CDR3 comprises 14 residues. V trimming: 6 bases; J trimming: 5 bases; junction bases outside the gene matches: 11. Germline V CDR1 and CDR2: DFQATT, SNEGSKA (reference sequence). The CDR3 coding sequence is TGCAGTGCCGAGCAATGGAGCGGGAGTGAGACCCAGTACTTC. Its protein product is CSAEQWSGSETQYF.

This chain connects TRBV12-3 or TRBV12-4 to TRBJ2-2, with D possibly TRBD1 on 6 matching bases. Trimming took 7 bases from V and 0 from J, leaving 18 bases between them. This CDR3 is built from 17 residues. The CDR3 coding sequence is TGTGCCAGCACCACCGGGTTAGGGGGTTCGAACACCGGGGAGCTGTTTTTT. It is translated as CASTTGLGGSNTGELFF.

The rearrangement joins TRBV30 to TRBJ1-2; 7 bases agree with TRBD1. Per the germline V gene, CDR1 is GTSNPN and CDR2 is SVGIG (reference sequence). CDR3 length: 14 amino acids. V was pared by 2 bases and J by 2 bases, with 5 bases of the junction left unmatched. For the CDR3, the DNA is TGTGCCTGGAGTTCACAGGGGATCAACTATGGCTACACCTTC. Translating it yields CAWSSQGINYGYTF. Filled out from reference TRBV30 and TRBJ1-2, the complete variable domain reads SQTIHQWPATLVQPVGSPLSLECTVEGTSNPNLYWYRQAAGRGLQLLFYSVGIGQISSEVPQNLSASRPQDRQFILSSKKLLLSDSGFYLCAWSSQGINYGYTFGSGTRLTVV.

In DNA form, the CDR3 reads TGCGCCAGCAGCCCCGGCCATGCGGGTGGCTCCTACAATGAGCAGTTCTTC. This encodes CASSPGHAGGSYNEQFF. This chain uses TRBV4-1 with TRBJ2-1, with a possible D match to TRBD2 (5 bases). The CDR3 totals 17 residues. Germline lookup yields CDR1 MGHRA and CDR2 YSYEKL. V lost 4 bases and J 0 bases, leaving 16 bases between the germline ends.

The chain has TRBV13 and TRBJ2-7; 7 bases align to TRBD1. The CDR3 extends over 14 amino acids. V dropped 7 bases and J dropped 2; count of bases not matched to a gene: 8. Germline CDR1 and CDR2: PRHDT and FYEKMQ (reference sequence). For the CDR3, the DNA is TGTGCCAGCACCACGGGACAGATAACCTACGAGCAGTACTTC. Translating it yields CASTTGQITYEQYF. Variable domain in full (rest from reference TRBV13 and TRBJ2-7): AAGVIQSPRHLIKEKRETATLKCYPIPRHDTVYWYQQGPGQDPQFLISFYEKMQSDKGSIPDRFSAQQFSDYHSELNMSSLELGDSALYFCASTTGQITYEQYFGPGTRLTVT.